The entry that follows covers one TCR beta chain sequence. Its antigen is not identified. One junction end does not reproduce the germline sequence, and a read error may be involved. This entry is derived from a study of Graves' ophthalmopathy and Graves' hyperthyroidism. Study-level results: In predicting ophthalmopathy progression, the model reached about 71% sensitivity and around 72% specificity. Blood was where most expanded thyroid clonotypes above 0.001 frequency also turned up.

Recruitment covered hyperthyroidism patients aged 18 to 65 whose new diagnosis was of under 2 months' duration. Other autoimmune diseases, uncontrolled infections, pregnancy or lactation excluded patients from enrollment. Germline V lookup: CDR1 SEHNR, CDR2 FQNEAQ (reference sequence). This CDR3 contains 15 residues. As the template, RNA transcripts were used to amplify TCR beta CDR3 regions. HTBI primers were employed in first-round RT-PCR, then a second-round multiplex PCR followed. MiXCR was run by TCRdb on the multiplex PCR reads, yielding one entry per CDR3 protein. The sample carries a few hundred thousand distinct CDR3 sequences, less than 40% recorded once.

Sequenced sample: peripheral blood or thyroid tissue (not recorded which). The chain is built from TRBV7-9 and TRBJ2-6, with 8 positions matching TRBD2. This clonotype was obtained from an adult man with Graves' hyperthyroidism. CDR3 loop: CASSASSGGANVLTF. The CDR3 nucleotides are TGTGCTAGCAGCGCGTCTAGCGGGGGGGCCAACGTCCTGACTTTC.